This T cell receptor (beta chain) comes out of a study of T cell repertoires in cytomegalovirus infection. Study background: Public TCR beta signatures were indicative of both CMV infection and a matching HLA type.

This clonotype was detected only a few times. Its matching antigen is unknown. This CDR3 region has 15 residues. The V and J ends lost 1 base and 7 bases respectively, with 15 bases between them. Germline loops: CDR1 LGHNT, CDR2 FRNRAP. TCRdb redid the calling of the reads with MiXCR, one entry per CDR3 protein. The data show around 900,000 distinct CDR3 sequences, under 40% seen once. Here the sequenced sample was cultured CD8+ T cells from PBMCs, taken from culture after CMV antigen stimulation. V usage is TRBV12-5 and J usage is TRBJ2-3; D assignment may be TRBD1 or TRBD2 (6 bases each). The sequence came from a human donor in good health (CMV status not recorded). Some clones in this sample may be carry-over from other donors' samples. The CDR3 sequence: CASGLDKGGAYTQYF. The CDR3 DNA follows: TGTGCTAGTGGTTTGGACAAGGGGGGCGCATATACGCAGTATTTT.